These 32 T cell receptor beta chains were sequenced from one sample in a study of regulatory T cells in long-lasting Graves disease (dated by TCRdb to the early 2020s). Reading the label with the study, this specimen's time point is: persistent/refractory GD, antithyroid drugs over 5 years with positive TRAb. For both TCR sequencing and RNA sequencing, RNA was extracted from PBMCs using TRIzol. The method was multiplex PCR. Sequencing used an Illumina HiSeq 4000. TCR beta libraries were built with iRepertoire HTBI primers and Arm-PCR amplification of CDR3 regions. Through fastp at Q25 and MiXCR, TCRdb rebuilt clones from the public reads, retaining in-frame beta chains. One record per CDR3 amino acid sequence lists the most common genes and DNA. Recorded for this sample are under 450,000 distinct CDR3 sequences; about 20% of them occurred a single time. Around 26% of the sample lies in the top ten.

The specimen comprised peripheral blood mononuclear cells (PBMCs), sampled when the disease was refractory, from a patient treated with antithyroid drugs. These receptors were obtained from a female donor with Graves disease.

This clonotype was recorded at least ten times. The chain links TRBV12-3 or TRBV12-4 to TRBJ1-4; D ambiguous. V was shortened by 3 bases and J by 4 bases, with 15 bases between the two germline ends. The CDR3 runs to 16 residues. CDR3 sequence: CASSFQLLPGNEKLFF. The DNA of the CDR3 is TGTGCCAGCAGTTTCCAGTTGTTGCCTGGTAATGAAAAACTGTTTTTT.

Comment on this clonotype: This may be a read error: a much more frequent sequence differs by one nucleotide. The rearrangement links TRBV6-1 to TRBJ2-5; TRBD2 matches 12 bases. Germline CDR1 and CDR2: MNHNS and SASEGT. The CDR3 spans 15 residues. The ends lost 5 bases at V and 7 bases at J; junction bases unmatched: 8. The CDR3 loop reads CASSKTSGRGRTQYF. DNA for the CDR3: TGTGCCAGCAGTAAGACTAGCGGGAGAGGAAGGACCCAGTACTTC.

The V gene is TRBV30, the J gene TRBJ2-7; perhaps TRBD2 as D (5 bases). V dropped 1 base and J dropped 1 base, with 14 bases sitting between them. In germline, CDR1 is GTSNPN, CDR2 SVGIG (reference sequence). This CDR3 is built from 15 residues. CDR3 nucleotide sequence: TGTGCCTGGAGTGGAAGCGGTACCTCATCCTACGAGCAGTACTTC. This sequence encodes CAWSGSGTSSYEQYF.

This clonotype has more than one count but fewer than ten. The V gene is TRBV2, the J gene TRBJ2-7, with unresolved D. Germline V lookup: CDR1 SNHLY, CDR2 FYNNEI. CDR3 length: 13 amino acids. V was trimmed by 3 bases and J by 5 bases, leaving 11 bases between them. The CDR3 region is CASSDSANHEQYF. CDR3 bases: TGTGCCAGCAGTGACAGCGCAAACCACGAGCAGTACTTC.

This sequence joins TRBV28 and TRBJ2-7; D call uncertain. Trimming left V 5 bases short and J 2 bases short, with 13 bases between. The CDR3 spans 14 residues. Germline-derived CDR1 and CDR2 are MDHEN and SYDVKM. CDR3 in amino acids: CASSMSLGTYEQYF. The CDR3 DNA reads as TGTGCCAGCAGTATGAGCCTGGGTACCTACGAGCAGTACTTC.

This clonotype was seen more than once but under ten times. The junction departs from the called germline gene at one end, perhaps through a read error. This chain uses TRBV4-1 with TRBJ2-7, with TRBD2 identical over 7 bases. The germline V gene encodes CDR1 MGHRA and CDR2 YSYEKL. The CDR3 sequence is 13 residues long. CDR3 loop: CASSQDLAGEILF. CDR3 bases: TGCGCCAGCAGCCAAGATTTGGCGGGAGAGATTCTCTTC.

J is TRBJ2-7 and V is TRBV4-2, with D perhaps TRBD1 or TRBD2 (5 bases each). Per the germline V gene, CDR1 is LGHNA and CDR2 is YNFKEQ. The length of the CDR3 is 14 residues. V lost 0 bases to trimming and J lost 3 bases, with 9 bases between them. The DNA for the CDR3 is TGTGCCAGCAGCCAAGATTGGGGGTACTACGAGCAGTACTTC. The encoded protein is CASSQDWGYYEQYF.

This rearrangement joins TRBV6-5 to TRBJ2-2, with no clear D. Per the germline V gene, CDR1 is MNHEY and CDR2 is SVGAGI. The V end lost 2 bases, the J end lost 6 bases, and 16 bases lay between the germline ends. CDR3 size: 16 residues. CDR3 in DNA: TGTGCCAGCAGTTACCCAGCTGGTGGAAATTCCGGGGAGCTGTTTTTT. Translation gives CASSYPAGGNSGELFF.

This clonotype showed up just a few times. The rearrangement joins TRBV27 to TRBJ1-1; TRBD1 agrees at 8 bases. The CDR3 runs to 15 residues. The germline V gene encodes CDR1 MNHEY and CDR2 SMNVEV (reference sequence). V lost 3 bases, J lost 1 base, and 4 bases stayed unmatched. CDR3 nucleotide sequence: TGTGCCAGCAGTTTCCACGGACAGGGGAACACTGAAGCTTTCTTT. Translation: CASSFHGQGNTEAFF.

In this sample, this clonotype turned up many times. The CDR3 is CASSLAQNSNQPQHF. DNA of the CDR3: TGTGCCAGCAGCTTAGCCCAGAATAGCAATCAGCCCCAGCATTTT. The chain couples TRBV7-2 to TRBJ1-5; D gene unclear. This CDR3 is 15 amino acids long. Trimming pared 0 bases from V and 0 bases from J, leaving 6 bases between. The germline V gene encodes CDR1 SGHTA and CDR2 FQGNSA.

This clonotype was observed many times. This chain links TRBV20-1 with TRBJ2-7; D call uncertain. The V and J ends lost 4 bases and 0 bases respectively, with 10 bases between them. Germline V gene sequence: CDR1 DFQATT, CDR2 SNEGSKA (reference sequence). There are 13 residues in the CDR3. CDR3: CSATYTVSYEQYF. The DNA of the CDR3 is TGCAGTGCTACGTATACCGTCTCCTACGAGCAGTACTTC.

In this sample, this clonotype turned up a few times. V is TRBV3-1 and J is TRBJ2-7; 8 bases line up with TRBD2. This CDR3 region has 15 residues. Trimming took 0 bases from V and 6 from J; bases not matched to a gene: 7. From germline, CDR1 is LGHDT and CDR2 YNNKEL (reference sequence). CDR3 nucleotide sequence: TGTGCCAGCAGCCAAGAGCGGGAGGCGCATCGCGAGCAGTACTTC. Translation gives CASSQEREAHREQYF.

This clonotype was seen many times. CDR3 in amino acids: CASSLVASGGIYEQYF. The CDR3 DNA follows: TGTGCCAGCAGCTTAGTGGCTAGCGGGGGGATCTACGAGCAGTACTTC. This rearrangement joins TRBV7-2 to TRBJ2-7, with 11 bases fitting TRBD2. After removal of 1 base from V and 3 bases from J, the junction contained 5 bases not matched to a gene. CDR1 is SGHTA, CDR2 FQGNSA, per germline. This CDR3 comprises 16 residues. The full variable domain, rest sourced from reference TRBV7-2 and TRBJ2-7, is GAGVSQSPSNKVTEKGKDVELRCDPISGHTALYWYRQSLGQGLEFLIYFQGNSAPDKSGLPSDRFSAERTGGSVSTLTIQRTQQEDSAVYLCASSLVASGGIYEQYFGPGTRLTVT.

This sequence joins TRBV7-9 and TRBJ1-6, with TRBD1 matching 9 bases. The CDR3 is made up of 16 amino acids. V was pared by 2 bases and J by 10 bases, with 9 bases of the junction left unmatched. Germline loops: CDR1 SEHNR, CDR2 FQNEAQ (reference sequence). CDR3 nucleotide sequence: TGTGCCAGCAGCTTACGCTCGGGACAGGGAGGGTCACCCCTCCACTTT. The encoded protein is CASSLRSGQGGSPLHF.

The genes are TRBV19 and TRBJ1-1; 7 bases agree with TRBD1. Unmatched junction bases numbered 18, after V lost 3 bases and J lost 5 bases. This CDR3 has 18 residues. The V gene's germline CDR1 is LNHDA and CDR2 SQIVND (reference sequence). The CDR3 reads CASSIGLLRQGSGTEAFF. In DNA form, the CDR3 reads TGTGCCAGTAGTATTGGGCTTCTGAGACAGGGATCGGGTACTGAAGCTTTCTTT.

This clonotype was picked up a small number of times. CDR3 nucleotide sequence: TGCAGCGTTGAAGAACTAGCACAAGAGACCCAGTACTTC. This codes for CSVEELAQETQYF. The V and J genes are TRBV29-1 and TRBJ2-5; tentatively, D is TRBD2 (6 bases). The V end lost 0 bases, the J end lost 2 bases, and 7 bases lay between the germline ends. CDR3 length equals 13 residues. CDR1 is SQVTM, CDR2 ANQGSEA, per germline.

In its sample, this clonotype was seen many times. The chain carries TRBV20-1 and TRBJ2-7; 10 positions agree with TRBD2. This CDR3 region has 14 residues. From germline, CDR1 is DFQATT and CDR2 SNEGSKA (reference sequence). Unmatched junction bases numbered 3, after V lost 3 bases and J lost 1 base. The CDR3 here is CSARTSGRSYEQYF. The DNA of the CDR3 is TGCAGTGCTAGGACTAGCGGGCGTTCCTACGAGCAGTACTTC.

This clonotype occurred a few times. This chain joins TRBV5-1 and TRBJ2-7, with 7 nucleotides matching TRBD2. V trimming: 2 bases; J trimming: 0 bases; junction bases outside the gene matches: 5. CDR1 is SGHRS, CDR2 YFSETQ, per germline. This CDR3 has 15 residues. Here the CDR3 reads CASSFTSSGSYEQYF. CDR3 sequence (DNA): TGCGCCAGCAGCTTCACTTCTAGCGGCTCCTACGAGCAGTACTTC.

Worth noting for this clonotype: Possible read error: a much larger clone is one base away. This sequence joins TRBV11-2 and TRBJ1-6; unclear D gene. The V gene's germline CDR1 is SGHAT and CDR2 FQNNGV. The CDR3 runs to 14 residues. CDR3 nucleotides: TGTGCCAGCAGCTTAGGGTCGCCCAATTCACCCCCCCACTTT. This codes for CASSLGSPNSPPHF.

The V call is TRBV20-1, the J call TRBJ2-1; no clear D gene. This CDR3 comprises 13 residues. The germline gives CDR1 DFQATT, CDR2 SNEGSKA (reference sequence). V shed 4 bases and J shed 2 bases, with 9 bases lying between them. CDR3 residues: CSATGYPYNEQFF. CDR3 coding DNA: TGCAGTGCTACAGGCTACCCCTACAATGAGCAGTTCTTC.

About this clonotype itself: The germline gene is not matched at one end of the junction; a read error may be the cause. The chain employs TRBV5-1 and TRBJ2-7, with TRBD1 identical over 7 bases. This CDR3 is 14 amino acids long. Germline V gene sequence: CDR1 SGHRS, CDR2 YFSETQ. CDR3: CASSVRDSSYEQYF. The CDR3 nucleotides are TGTGCCAGCAGCGTACGGGACAGCTCCTACGAGCAGTACTTC.

At least ten counts were recorded for this clonotype. The chain carries TRBV12-3 or TRBV12-4 and TRBJ1-1; D unresolved. This CDR3 has 13 residues. Trimming cost V 7 bases and J 2 bases, with 11 bases left between them. The chain's CDR3 is CASNKGYNTEAFF. The CDR3 nucleotides are TGTGCCAGCAACAAGGGTTATAACACTGAAGCTTTCTTT.

This clonotype was detected only a few times. The rearrangement uses TRBV5-5 and TRBJ2-5; D possibly uses TRBD1 or TRBD2 (6 bases each). V lost 8 bases to trimming and J lost 4 bases, with 15 bases between them. The CDR3 is 13 amino acids. Germline V gene lookup returns CDR1 SGHKS and CDR2 YYEKEE (reference sequence). CDR3 residues: CASVRRGVETQYF. CDR3 DNA: TGTGCCAGTGTTAGGAGGGGGGTAGAGACCCAGTACTTC.

The sample holds a few counts of this clonotype. V and J are TRBV12-3 or TRBV12-4 and TRBJ2-5, with TRBD2 identical over 15 bases. V lost 6 bases, J lost 4 bases, and 12 bases stayed unmatched. CDR3 length: 18 residues. The CDR3 DNA reads TGTGCCAGCAGCCCGGCTCCGGGACTAGCGGGAGGACCAGAGACCCAGTACTTC. This encodes CASSPAPGLAGGPETQYF.

Of note for this clonotype: Germline is not matched at one junction end, which may reflect a read error. The chain joins TRBV3-1 to TRBJ2-7; D unresolved. The CDR3 loop spans 13 amino acids. Germline CDR1 is LGHDT and CDR2 is YNNKEL (reference sequence). The CDR3 coding sequence is TGTGCCAGCAGCCAAGATCCAGGTTCCGAGCTGTACTTC. This codes for CASSQDPGSELYF.

This chain joins TRBV25-1 and TRBJ1-4; TRBD1 might be the D (5 bases). This CDR3 has 14 amino acids. Germline loops: CDR1 MGHDK, CDR2 SYGVNS. V shed 3 bases and J shed 8 bases, with 13 bases lying between them. The CDR3 spells CASSDSQGLEKLFF. In DNA form, the CDR3 reads TGTGCCAGCAGTGATAGCCAGGGTCTCGAAAAACTGTTTTTT.

This clonotype was recorded once. One end of the junction does not line up with germline, which may come from a read error. The chain has TRBV29-1 and TRBJ2-5; 9 bases map to TRBD1. CDR3 length equals 15 residues. Germline CDR1 SQVTM, CDR2 ANQGSEA. The CDR3 region is CSVEPDRGRQESQYF. The DNA for the CDR3 is TGCAGCGTTGAACCGGACAGGGGTCGTCAAGAGTCCCAGTACTTC.

This clonotype was observed a few times. V gene TRBV7-9 combines with J gene TRBJ2-4, with TRBD2 matching 9 bases. V lost 3 bases, J lost 8 bases, and 5 bases stayed unmatched. From germline, CDR1 is SEHNR and CDR2 FQNEAQ (reference sequence). The CDR3 is 14 amino acids. The CDR3 DNA follows: TGTGCCAGCAGCTTGCGGGAGGGCCTGTACATTCAGTACTTC. Amino acids: CASSLREGLYIQYF.

This clonotype was observed at least ten times. This rearrangement joins TRBV29-1 to TRBJ1-2; perhaps TRBD1 as D (5 bases). The CDR3 has 14 residues. V gave up 6 bases and J gave up 5 bases, with 19 bases separating them. Germline loops: CDR1 SQVTM, CDR2 ANQGSEA. The CDR3 reads CSVDQGDALYGYTF. CDR3 nucleotide sequence: TGCAGCGTCGACCAGGGAGACGCCCTATATGGCTACACCTTC.

This clonotype occurred a few times. The rearrangement joins TRBV19 to TRBJ1-5, with a weak D call TRBD1 (5 bases). V lost 10 bases to trimming and J lost 1 base, with 14 bases between them. The CDR3 is 14 amino acids. From germline, CDR1 is LNHDA and CDR2 SQIVND (reference sequence). The CDR3 reads CAIGTLQSNQPQHF. CDR3 nucleotides: TGTGCCATCGGGACTCTTCAGAGCAATCAGCCCCAGCATTTT.

This clonotype was detected a few times. The CDR3 region is CSARTGVNTEAFF. In DNA form, the CDR3 reads TGCAGTGCTCGGACAGGGGTGAACACTGAAGCTTTCTTT. The V call is TRBV20-1, the J call TRBJ1-1; 9 nucleotides match TRBD1. CDR3 length: 13 residues. Germline loops: CDR1 DFQATT, CDR2 SNEGSKA (reference sequence). V shed 5 bases and J 0 bases; nucleotides not matched to a gene: 1.

The sample holds many counts of this clonotype. This chain joins TRBV28 and TRBJ1-2; no clear D. Germline V gene data show CDR1 as MDHEN and CDR2 as SYDVKM. The V end lost 7 bases, the J end lost 3 bases, and 12 bases lay between the germline ends. This CDR3 comprises 13 residues. CDR3 loop: CASTRTEDYGYTF. The CDR3 DNA is TGTGCCAGCACCCGCACGGAAGACTATGGCTACACCTTC.